Following are 30 T cell receptor beta chains from one sample sequenced in a study of CD8 T cells in Susac syndrome. Random hexamers primed reverse transcription of about 0.45 to 1 ug RNA. In TCRdb, the immunoSEQ multiplex PCR reads were re-called with MiXCR into one record per CDR3 protein. The sample yields about 120,000 distinct CDR3 sequences, roughly 91% seen once. Input material: CD4+ T cells from PBMCs. These receptors came from a human donor in good health.

The chain couples TRBV7-3 to TRBJ2-1; 10 nucleotides align to TRBD1. The CDR3 consists of 15 residues. Trimming took 2 bases from V and 10 from J; bases not matched to a gene: 8. The V gene's germline CDR1 is SGHTA and CDR2 FQGTGA. CDR3 in DNA: TGTGCCAGCAGCTTACTGGGACAGGGGTCACACGAGCAGTTCTTC. It specifies CASSLLGQGSHEQFF.

The chain links TRBV6-2 or TRBV6-3 to TRBJ1-1; D may be TRBD1 (5 bases). Trimming took off 6 bases at V and 2 bases at J, with 10 bases between the two ends. This CDR3 comprises 13 residues. Germline loops: CDR1 MNHEY, CDR2 SVGEGT. The CDR3 region has the DNA TGTGCCAGCAGCCGCCGGGACAACACTGAAGCTTTCTTT. This sequence encodes CASSRRDNTEAFF.

The chain uses TRBV7-2 and TRBJ1-3; D unclear. The V end lost 1 base, the J end lost 2 bases, and 12 bases lay between the germline ends. Germline-derived CDR1 and CDR2 are SGHTA and FQGNSA. The CDR3 extends over 16 amino acids. The CDR3 sequence: CASSLGSREPGNTIYF. CDR3 sequence (DNA): TGTGCCAGCAGCTTAGGATCTCGGGAACCTGGAAACACCATATATTTT.

CDR3 sequence (DNA): TGTGCCAGCAGCTTACCCTCGGCCCTACCCGGGGAGCTGTTTTTT. Residues: CASSLPSALPGELFF. This chain joins TRBV7-6 and TRBJ2-2; D not certain. CDR3 length equals 15 residues. Trimming took off 2 bases at V and 6 bases at J, with 13 bases between the two ends. Germline V gene lookup returns CDR1 SGHVS and CDR2 FNYEAQ.

The rearrangement joins TRBV11-1 to TRBJ2-7; 8 positions agree with TRBD2. Germline CDR1 SGHAT, CDR2 FQDESV (reference sequence). V shed 3 bases and J 0 bases; nucleotides not matched to a gene: 4. The CDR3 is 15 amino acids. The DNA of the CDR3 is TGTGCCAGCAGCTTTAGTCTAGCGGGCTCCTACGAGCAGTACTTC. This translates into CASSFSLAGSYEQYF.

The V and J genes are TRBV3-1 and TRBJ1-3, with D unresolved. Germline loops: CDR1 LGHDT, CDR2 YNNKEL (reference sequence). Trimming cost V 5 bases and J 0 bases, with 11 bases left between them. The CDR3 has 15 amino acids. CDR3 sequence (DNA): TGTGCCAGCAGCGCCTCTCGGCTCTCTGGAAACACCATATATTTT. Translated, it gives CASSASRLSGNTIYF.

This sequence joins TRBV20-1 and TRBJ2-5, with 10 bases identical to TRBD2. CDR3 length equals 16 residues. Germline loops: CDR1 DFQATT, CDR2 SNEGSKA (reference sequence). Trimming removed 3 bases from V and 4 bases from J; junction bases left unmatched: 11. CDR3 loop: CSASAYGTSETETQYF. Written as DNA, the CDR3 is TGCAGTGCTAGTGCGTATGGGACTAGCGAAACAGAGACCCAGTACTTC.

This chain connects TRBV7-7 to TRBJ2-5; 12 bases align to TRBD2. Germline V gene lookup returns CDR1 SSHAT and CDR2 FNYEAQ (reference sequence). After removal of 5 bases from V and 1 base from J, the junction contained 5 bases not matched to a gene. This CDR3 is built from 16 residues. The CDR3 protein is CASSQLAGGFQETQYF. DNA of the CDR3: TGTGCCAGCAGCCAACTAGCGGGAGGATTCCAAGAGACCCAGTACTTC.

The CDR3: CASTRDRGRNQPQHF. The CDR3 DNA reads as TGTGCCAGCACCCGGGACAGGGGGCGGAATCAGCCCCAGCATTTT. The rearrangement uses TRBV2 and TRBJ1-5; 12 nucleotides line up with TRBD1. Per the germline V gene, CDR1 is SNHLY and CDR2 is FYNNEI. After removal of 7 bases from V and 4 bases from J, the junction contained 5 bases not matched to a gene. This CDR3 has 15 residues.

The chain uses TRBV29-1 and TRBJ2-7; D call uncertain. The CDR3 is made up of 12 amino acids. Germline lookup yields CDR1 SQVTM and CDR2 ANQGSEA. The V end lost 4 bases, the J end lost 2 bases, and 9 bases lay between the germline ends. This CDR3 is CSVANSPYEQYF. The DNA of the CDR3 is TGCAGCGTTGCTAACAGTCCCTACGAGCAGTACTTC.

The chain joins TRBV19 to TRBJ1-5; D not resolved. V lost 3 bases, J lost 3 bases, and 12 bases lay in between. This CDR3 is built from 15 residues. Germline lookup yields CDR1 LNHDA and CDR2 SQIVND (reference sequence). The CDR3 nucleotides read TGTGCCAGTAGTATTTCCAATAGCGACAATCAGCCCCAGCATTTT. Encoded protein: CASSISNSDNQPQHF.

This chain uses TRBV6-5 with TRBJ1-2; D is unclear. Germline CDR1 is MNHEY and CDR2 is SVGAGI. This CDR3 comprises 16 residues. V lost 2 bases, J lost 0 bases, and 13 bases lay in between. This chain's CDR3 is CASSYTTQLANYGYTF. The CDR3 nucleotides are TGTGCCAGCAGTTACACGACGCAGTTAGCTAACTATGGCTACACCTTC.

V and J are TRBV29-1 and TRBJ2-1; 7 bases are shared with TRBD2. CDR1 and CDR2 from the germline V gene are SQVTM and ANQGSEA. The CDR3 is 14 residues long. The V segment lost 4 bases and the J segment 4 bases; nucleotides outside the gene matches: 7. For the CDR3, the DNA is TGCAGCGTTGCTGTTGGACTAGGGTACAATGAGCAGTTCTTC. Encoded protein: CSVAVGLGYNEQFF.

The chain joins TRBV24-1 to TRBJ2-7; unclear D gene. This CDR3 has 15 residues. Trimming removed 2 bases at V and 2 bases at J, with 12 bases between. Germline values: CDR1 KGHDR, CDR2 SFDVKD. CDR3 loop: CATSDSAGKTYEQYF. CDR3 sequence (DNA): TGTGCCACCAGTGATTCGGCAGGAAAAACCTACGAGCAGTACTTC.

The chain is built from TRBV5-1 and TRBJ2-2, with D perhaps given as TRBD1 or TRBD2 (7 bases each). The CDR3 runs to 15 residues. Germline CDR1 SGHRS, CDR2 YFSETQ. Trimming removed 4 bases from V and 6 bases from J, with 16 bases in between. The CDR3 loop reads CASSPGEGAPGELFF. Written as DNA, the CDR3 is TGCGCCAGCAGCCCCGGGGAGGGGGCCCCCGGGGAGCTGTTTTTT.

This chain joins TRBV29-1 and TRBJ2-7, with 7 bases identical to TRBD2. Germline trimming cut 3 bases from V and 5 bases from J; bases unmatched to any gene: 4. The germline V gene encodes CDR1 SQVTM and CDR2 ANQGSEA. This CDR3 has 12 residues. CDR3 region: CSVEEGGNEQYF. Written as DNA, the CDR3 is TGCAGCGTTGAGGAGGGAGGGAACGAGCAGTACTTC.

The chain joins TRBV20-1 to TRBJ2-7, with D possibly being TRBD1 or TRBD2 (5 bases each). The CDR3 contains 14 residues. The ends were cut back, 6 bases at V and 0 bases at J, with 15 bases in the middle. From germline, CDR1 is DFQATT and CDR2 SNEGSKA (reference sequence). The CDR3 region is CSASGAEISYEQYF. CDR3 coding DNA: TGCAGTGCCTCCGGGGCCGAGATCTCCTACGAGCAGTACTTC.

This clonotype was seen once. The rearrangement joins TRBV5-1 to TRBJ1-4; D perhaps matches TRBD1 (5 bases). The CDR3 length is 15 residues. Trimming stripped 3 bases from V and 4 bases from J, with 13 bases between. The germline V gene has CDR1 SGHRS and CDR2 YFSETQ. The CDR3 loop is CASSSDGGGNEKLFF. CDR3 nucleotide sequence: TGCGCCAGCAGCTCCGACGGGGGTGGTAATGAAAAACTGTTTTTT.

DNA for the CDR3: TGTGCCTGGAGTGTGGGGTCAGCAAGCTCCTACGAGCAGTACTTC. Translating it yields CAWSVGSASSYEQYF. The chain has TRBV30 and TRBJ2-7; D is undetermined. The germline V gene has CDR1 GTSNPN and CDR2 SVGIG (reference sequence). V was shortened by 0 bases and J by 0 bases, with 12 bases between the two germline ends. This CDR3 is built from 15 residues.

This chain joins TRBV18 and TRBJ1-1, with 8 bases matching TRBD1. V shed 0 bases and J 6 bases; nucleotides not matched to a gene: 12. The CDR3 contains 17 residues. The V gene's germline CDR1 is KGHSH and CDR2 LQKENI. The CDR3, as DNA: TGTGCCAGCTCACCACCGAGGCAGGGGGCGCATCTGCCTGAAGCTTTCTTT. Translating it yields CASSPPRQGAHLPEAFF.

The V call is TRBV19, the J call TRBJ1-1, with no clear D. Germline assignment: CDR1 LNHDA and CDR2 SQIVND (reference sequence). This CDR3 region has 12 residues. V was pared by 3 bases and J by 4 bases, with 6 bases between. CDR3 sequence reads: CASSMGPTEAFF. In DNA form, the CDR3 reads TGTGCCAGTAGTATGGGCCCCACTGAAGCTTTCTTT.

The chain combines TRBV11-1 with TRBJ2-1, with 10 bases lining up with TRBD2. V was clipped by 6 bases and J by 4 bases; unmatched bases: 9. In germline, CDR1 is SGHAT, CDR2 FQDESV (reference sequence). The CDR3 is made up of 16 amino acids. This CDR3 reads CASSLAWTSGYNEQFF. CDR3 nucleotide sequence: TGTGCCAGCAGTCTAGCGTGGACTAGCGGATACAATGAGCAGTTCTTC.

The chain recombines TRBV6-6 with TRBJ1-5; D might be TRBD1 (6 bases). The CDR3 is 15 amino acids. The germline CDR1 and CDR2 sequences are MNHNY and SVGAGI (reference sequence). Trimming left V 7 bases short and J 3 bases short, with 16 bases between. The CDR3 loop is CASMQSGTLNQPQHF. The CDR3 DNA reads as TGTGCCAGCATGCAATCCGGGACACTCAATCAGCCCCAGCATTTT.

J is TRBJ2-3 and V is TRBV12-3 or TRBV12-4; the match to TRBD1 covers 8 bases. The CDR3 contains 16 residues. The trim removed 6 bases at V and 0 bases at J, leaving 8 bases unmatched. The CDR3 is CASRAKRTGSTDTQYF. Written as DNA, the CDR3 is TGTGCCAGCAGGGCGAAACGGACAGGGAGCACAGATACGCAGTATTTT.

In this sample, this clonotype turned up a few times. The chain links TRBV29-1 to TRBJ1-1, with a tentative D call TRBD1 (6 bases). The CDR3 is 13 residues long. The V gene's germline CDR1 is SQVTM and CDR2 ANQGSEA. V was trimmed by 6 bases and J by 0 bases, leaving 11 bases between them. The CDR3: CSVLQGLNTEAFF. The DNA of the CDR3 is TGCAGCGTCCTACAGGGATTGAACACTGAAGCTTTCTTT.

This clonotype was seen a handful of times. V gene TRBV6-2 or TRBV6-3 combines with J gene TRBJ2-7; D is unclear. The length of the CDR3 is 10 residues. V lost 5 bases and J lost 5, with 4 bases in between. The germline V gene encodes CDR1 MNHEY and CDR2 SVGEGT. The CDR3 DNA sequence: TGTGCCAGCAGTAGTCACGAGCAGTACTTC. This gives the protein CASSSHEQYF.

The chain recombines TRBV23-1 with TRBJ1-2; D remains unclear. TRBV23-1 counts as an open reading frame of uncertain function. Between the trimmed V and J ends, which lost 3 bases and 2 bases, there was a span of 13 bases. This CDR3 is built from 15 residues. In DNA, the CDR3 is TGCGCCAGCAGTCAGTGCCTACCGAGGAACTATGGCTACACCTTC. Its protein is CASSQCLPRNYGYTF.

The rearrangement joins TRBV19 to TRBJ2-7; D is tentatively TRBD1 or TRBD2 (5 bases each). Trimming took 3 bases from V and 1 from J, leaving 13 bases between them. The CDR3 totals 15 residues. Germline V gene data show CDR1 as LNHDA and CDR2 as SQIVND (reference sequence). CDR3 amino acids: CASSMGTGPSYEQYF. In nucleotides, the CDR3 is TGTGCCAGTAGTATGGGGACGGGACCTTCCTACGAGCAGTACTTC.

This chain links TRBV14 with TRBJ2-3, with 7 bases that match TRBD2. V shed 4 bases, J shed 6 bases, and the junction held 16 bases outside the gene matches. This CDR3 is built from 17 residues. The germline CDR1 and CDR2 sequences are SGHDN and FVKESK. The CDR3 sequence: CASSRSEAGSLLDTQYF. CDR3 DNA sequence: TGTGCCAGCAGCCGGAGTGAAGCGGGGAGTCTCTTGGATACGCAGTATTTT.

This clonotype has a single count. The chain employs TRBV3-1 and TRBJ1-3; D call uncertain. With 4 bases removed from V and 7 bases from J, the gap between germline ends came to 11 bases. The length of the CDR3 is 13 residues. The germline V gene encodes CDR1 LGHDT and CDR2 YNNKEL (reference sequence). CDR3 DNA: TGTGCCAGCAGCCGCGGCGTAACTAACACCATATATTTT. Residues: CASSRGVTNTIYF.